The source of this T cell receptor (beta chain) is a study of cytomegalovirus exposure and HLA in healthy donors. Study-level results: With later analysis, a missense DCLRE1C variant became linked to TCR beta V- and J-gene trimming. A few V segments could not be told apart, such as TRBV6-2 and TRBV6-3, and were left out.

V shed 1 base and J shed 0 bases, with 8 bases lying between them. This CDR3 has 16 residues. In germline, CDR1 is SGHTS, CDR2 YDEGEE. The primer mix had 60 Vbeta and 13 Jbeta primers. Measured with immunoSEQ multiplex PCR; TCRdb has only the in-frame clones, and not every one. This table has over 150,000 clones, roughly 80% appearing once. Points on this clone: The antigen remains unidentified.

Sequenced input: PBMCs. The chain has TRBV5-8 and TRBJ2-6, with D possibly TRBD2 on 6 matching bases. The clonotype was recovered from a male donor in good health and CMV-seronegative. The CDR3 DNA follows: TGTGCCAGCAGCTTGTGGAGGGGCTCTGGGGCCAACGTCCTGACTTTC. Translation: CASSLWRGSGANVLTF.